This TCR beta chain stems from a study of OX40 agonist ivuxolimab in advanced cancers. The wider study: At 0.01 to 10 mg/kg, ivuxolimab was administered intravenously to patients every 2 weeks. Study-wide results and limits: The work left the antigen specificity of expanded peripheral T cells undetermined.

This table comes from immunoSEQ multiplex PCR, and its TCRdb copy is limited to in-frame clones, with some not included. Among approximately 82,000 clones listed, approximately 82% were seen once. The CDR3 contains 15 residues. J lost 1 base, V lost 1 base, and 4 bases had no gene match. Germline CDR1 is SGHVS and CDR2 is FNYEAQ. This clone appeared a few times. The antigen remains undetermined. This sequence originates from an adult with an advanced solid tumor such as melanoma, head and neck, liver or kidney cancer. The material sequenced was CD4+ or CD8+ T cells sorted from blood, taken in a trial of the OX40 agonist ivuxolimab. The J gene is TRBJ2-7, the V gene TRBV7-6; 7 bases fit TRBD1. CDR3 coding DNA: TGTGCCAGCAGCTTAGACAGGGGTATGTCCTACGAGCAGTACTTC. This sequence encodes CASSLDRGMSYEQYF.